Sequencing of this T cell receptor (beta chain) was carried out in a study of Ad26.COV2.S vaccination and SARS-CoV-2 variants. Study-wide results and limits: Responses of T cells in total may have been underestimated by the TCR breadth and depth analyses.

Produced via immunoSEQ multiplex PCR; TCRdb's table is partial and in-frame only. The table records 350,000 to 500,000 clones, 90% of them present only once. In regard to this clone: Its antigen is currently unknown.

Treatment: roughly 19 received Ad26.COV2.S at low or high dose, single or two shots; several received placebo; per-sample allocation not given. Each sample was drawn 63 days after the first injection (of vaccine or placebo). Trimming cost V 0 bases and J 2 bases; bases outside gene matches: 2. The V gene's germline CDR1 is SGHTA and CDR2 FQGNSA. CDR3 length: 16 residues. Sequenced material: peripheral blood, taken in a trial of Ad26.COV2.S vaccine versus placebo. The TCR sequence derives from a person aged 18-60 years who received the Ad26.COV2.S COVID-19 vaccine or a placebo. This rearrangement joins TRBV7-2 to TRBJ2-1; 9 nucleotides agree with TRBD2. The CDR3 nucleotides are TGTGCCAGCAGCTTAGCGGCTAGCGGGACCTACAATGAGCAGTTCTTC. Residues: CASSLAASGTYNEQFF. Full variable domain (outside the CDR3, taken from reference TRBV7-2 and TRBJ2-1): GAGVSQSPSNKVTEKGKDVELRCDPISGHTALYWYRQSLGQGLEFLIYFQGNSAPDKSGLPSDRFSAERTGGSVSTLTIQRTQQEDSAVYLCASSLAASGTYNEQFFGPGTRLTVL.